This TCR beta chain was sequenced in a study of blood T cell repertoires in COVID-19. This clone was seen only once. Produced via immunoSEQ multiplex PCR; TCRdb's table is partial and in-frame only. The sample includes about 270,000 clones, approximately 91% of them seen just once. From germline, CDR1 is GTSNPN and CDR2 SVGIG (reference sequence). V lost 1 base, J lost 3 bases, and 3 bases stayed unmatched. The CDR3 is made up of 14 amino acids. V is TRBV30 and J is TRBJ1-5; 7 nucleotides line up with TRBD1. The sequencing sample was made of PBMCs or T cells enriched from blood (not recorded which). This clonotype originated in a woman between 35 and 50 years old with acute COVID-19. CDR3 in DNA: TGTGCCTGGAGTGCGGGACAGCCCAATCAGCCCCAGCATTTT. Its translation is CAWSAGQPNQPQHF.